The 17 T cell receptor beta chains in this list originate from one sample, sequenced in a study of blood T cell repertoires in COVID-19. Some clones are missing from TCRdb's copy, which holds only in-frame ones; the method was immunoSEQ multiplex PCR. The data contain approximately 150,000 clones, about 86% of them singletons. Specimen: peripheral blood. The receptor set was obtained from a woman in her forties or fifties with active or convalescent COVID-19.

This chain links TRBV2 with TRBJ2-6; 7 bases fit TRBD1. With V trimmed by 3 bases and J by 1 base, 0 bases remained unmatched. The CDR3 contains 15 residues. Germline lookup yields CDR1 SNHLY and CDR2 FYNNEI. CDR3 DNA sequence: TGTGCCAGCAGTGACAGGGGGTCTGGGGCCAACGTCCTGACTTTC. It yields the protein CASSDRGSGANVLTF.

This clone was seen once. The rearrangement links TRBV18 to TRBJ1-1; D unresolved. CDR1 and CDR2 from the germline V gene are KGHSH and LQKENI. V was pared by 2 bases and J by 4 bases, with 14 bases between. This CDR3 is 15 amino acids long. The CDR3 sequence: CASSPRVRGITEAFF. The CDR3 nucleotides read TGTGCCAGCTCACCAAGGGTACGGGGAATCACTGAAGCTTTCTTT.

This clone was recorded a few times. V usage is TRBV27 and J usage is TRBJ1-1; no clear D. The V end was cut by 4 bases, the J end by 4 bases, with 10 bases between. The CDR3 length is 13 residues. The germline V gene encodes CDR1 MNHEY and CDR2 SMNVEV (reference sequence). The CDR3 region has the DNA TGTGCCAGCAGTTGGCGGGCGGCCACTGAAGCTTTCTTT. Its protein product is CASSWRAATEAFF.

The rearrangement uses TRBV18 and TRBJ2-5; 8 bases map to TRBD1. J gave up 9 bases and V 8 bases, and 8 bases lay outside the gene matches. Germline-derived CDR1 and CDR2 are KGHSH and LQKENI. This CDR3 comprises 12 residues. The CDR3 loop reads CASATGVFPQYF. CDR3 nucleotide sequence: TGTGCCAGCGCGACAGGGGTATTTCCCCAGTACTTC.

V gene TRBV6-2 or TRBV6-3 combines with J gene TRBJ2-3; 8 bases agree with TRBD2. This CDR3 region has 17 residues. Unmatched junction bases numbered 7, after V lost 2 bases and J lost 0 bases. Looked up from germline, CDR1 is MNHEY and CDR2 is SVGEGT. For the CDR3, the DNA is TGTGCCAGCAGTTACGGGCGGGGGGTTGTGAGCACAGATACGCAGTATTTT. Residues: CASSYGRGVVSTDTQYF.

A few counts support this clone. At one boundary the junction diverges from the germline segment, which might be a read error. This chain links TRBV2 with TRBJ1-5; 7 positions match TRBD1. Germline V gives CDR1 SNHLY, CDR2 FYNNEI. The CDR3 is 18 residues long. The CDR3 here is CASSEGQETTYSNQPQHF. DNA of the CDR3: TGTGCCAGCAGCGAAGGACAGGAAACCACTTATAGCAATCAGCCCCAGCATTTT.

This chain joins TRBV28 and TRBJ1-5; TRBD1 agrees at 8 bases. This CDR3 has 15 residues. The germline V gene has CDR1 MDHEN and CDR2 SYDVKM. V trimming: 4 bases; J trimming: 4 bases; junction bases outside the gene matches: 6. CDR3 bases: TGTGCCAGCAGTTCCCCGGGACAGGTTAATCAGCCCCAGCATTTT. The encoded protein is CASSSPGQVNQPQHF.

This rearrangement joins TRBV5-1 to TRBJ2-5; no clear D. This CDR3 has 12 residues. Trimming left V 2 bases short and J 3 bases short, with 5 bases between. The V gene's germline CDR1 is SGHRS and CDR2 YFSETQ. Here the CDR3 DNA reads TGCGCCAGCAGCTTCAATGAAGAGACCCAGTACTTC. It specifies CASSFNEETQYF.

The chain links TRBV7-9 to TRBJ1-5; the match to TRBD1 covers 9 bases. The CDR3 extends over 19 amino acids. Losses at the gene ends were 5 bases for V and 2 bases for J; bases not matched to a gene: 16. Germline V gene sequence: CDR1 SEHNR, CDR2 FQNEAQ (reference sequence). The CDR3: CASSPNSGTGTLGNQPQHF. As DNA, the CDR3 is TGTGCCAGCAGCCCTAACTCCGGGACAGGGACCCTAGGCAATCAGCCCCAGCATTTT.

The chain is built from TRBV27 and TRBJ2-1; TRBD2 aligns across 12 bases. V lost 3 bases, J lost 8 bases, and 5 bases stayed unmatched. This CDR3 spans 15 amino acids. Germline V gene data show CDR1 as MNHEY and CDR2 as SMNVEV (reference sequence). CDR3 bases: TGTGCCAGCAGTTTCGGACTAGCGGGAACGTATGAGCAGTTCTTC. Amino acid sequence: CASSFGLAGTYEQFF.

This clone was detected a few times. CDR3 sequence reads: CASSPQGTHGYTF. DNA for the CDR3: TGTGCCAGCAGTCCGCAGGGTACCCATGGCTACACCTTC. This chain connects TRBV6-2 or TRBV6-3 to TRBJ1-2, with D perhaps matching TRBD1 (5 bases). The V and J ends lost 5 bases and 6 bases respectively, with 13 bases between them. Germline V gives CDR1 MNHEY, CDR2 SVGEGT. The CDR3 spans 13 residues.

This chain joins TRBV5-1 and TRBJ1-1; 8 positions match TRBD1. Losses at the gene ends were 2 bases for V and 6 bases for J; bases not matched to a gene: 9. The CDR3 has 15 amino acids. The germline V gene encodes CDR1 SGHRS and CDR2 YFSETQ. DNA of the CDR3: TGCGCCAGCAGCTTCCGAGGGGAACAGGGGGCTGAAGCTTTCTTT. Translated: CASSFRGEQGAEAFF.

The rearrangement joins TRBV27 to TRBJ2-6, with a weak D call TRBD1 (6 bases). The CDR3 extends over 19 amino acids. Between the trimmed V and J ends, which lost 3 bases and 0 bases, there was a span of 18 bases. Per germline, CDR1 MNHEY and CDR2 SMNVEV (reference sequence). CDR3 region: CASSLGWTAPSSGANVLTF. The CDR3 coding sequence is TGTGCCAGCAGTTTGGGCTGGACAGCGCCAAGCTCTGGGGCCAACGTCCTGACTTTC.

This clone has more than one count but fewer than ten. The chain is built from TRBV30 and TRBJ1-2; D remains ambiguous. The germline V gene encodes CDR1 GTSNPN and CDR2 SVGIG (reference sequence). The V and J ends lost 8 bases and 5 bases respectively, with 18 bases between them. The CDR3 consists of 13 residues. In DNA, the CDR3 is TGTGCCCGGACCTCGGAGGGTGTATATGGCTACACCTTC. This encodes CARTSEGVYGYTF.

The sample holds a few counts of this clone. The chain is built from TRBV6-5 and TRBJ1-1, with TRBD1 identical over 9 bases. Germline trimming cut 5 bases from V and 5 bases from J; bases unmatched to any gene: 6. Germline CDR1 is MNHEY and CDR2 is SVGAGI. CDR3 length equals 14 residues. CDR3 bases: TGTGCCAGCAGTCCCGGGACAGGGTTTACTGAAGCTTTCTTT. This encodes CASSPGTGFTEAFF.

The V and J genes are TRBV14 and TRBJ2-4; D is perhaps TRBD1 (5 bases). From germline, CDR1 is SGHDN and CDR2 FVKESK. Trimming cost V 10 bases and J 7 bases, with 14 bases left between them. The length of the CDR3 is 12 residues. Here the CDR3 reads CAIRQMKNIQYF. The CDR3 DNA reads TGTGCCATCCGACAGATGAAGAACATTCAGTACTTC.

The genes are TRBV29-1 and TRBJ1-1; 12 nucleotides match TRBD1. The CDR3 has 18 residues. Per germline, CDR1 SQVTM and CDR2 ANQGSEA. CDR3 in DNA: TGCAGTATACTACCGCCTACCGGGACAGGGGGCTTGAACACTGAAGCTTTCTTT. It is translated as CSILPPTGTGGLNTEAFF. Drawing the rest from reference TRBV29-1 and TRBJ1-1, the complete variable domain is SAVISQKPSRDICQRGTSLTIQCQVDSQVTMMFWYRQQPGQSLTLIATANQGSEATYESGFVIDKFPISRPNLTFSTLTVSNMSPEDSSIYLCSILPPTGTGGLNTEAFFGQGTRLTVV.